This TCR beta chain was identified in a study of blood T cells in healthy people across ages. About the study: Per every two T cells, about one barcoded beta molecule was captured by template switching.

In the case of this clonotype: The target antigen is unknown.

Alongside a J-beta primer mix, a sample-barcoded 5' primer served in a second PCR lasting roughly 6 to 11 cycles. Each of the cDNA molecules was tagged by a template-switch adaptor with 12 random nucleotides. TCRdb reanalysed the 5' RACE reads using MiXCR and keeps one entry per CDR3 protein. The top ten clones hold around 14% of a sample with approximately 1,000,000 distinct CDR3 sequences, under 40% of them seen once. Points from the study as a whole: Diversity was estimated from one million T cells, and these estimates were considered underestimates. Not knowing donor CMV status may have confounded expanded clonotype changes.

V dropped 9 bases and J dropped 1 base, with 28 bases sitting between them. The CDR3 loop spans 18 amino acids. Germline V gives CDR1 MGHRA, CDR2 YSYEKL. The sample was blood. The rearrangement joins TRBV4-1 to TRBJ2-7; maybe TRBD1 (6 bases). The TCR comes from a man aged 18 to 29 in good health. CDR3 bases: TGCGCCAGAAGTCTACAGGAGGCAGGGGCCGCGACATCCTACGAGCAGTACTTC. Encoded protein: CARSLQEAGAATSYEQYF.